One and the same sample provided the 25 T cell receptor beta chains below, sequenced in a study of cytomegalovirus exposure and HLA in healthy donors. Use of 60 Vbeta and 13 Jbeta primers characterized the PCR. Here immunoSEQ multiplex PCR was the method, and the copy in TCRdb shows in-frame clones only, minus some. The sample carries 110,000 to 150,000 clones, 73% recorded once. Sequencing was done on a sample of PBMCs. These receptors were collected from a woman aged 35 to 49 in good health and CMV-seronegative.

V gene TRBV9 combines with J gene TRBJ1-5, with 8 nucleotides matching TRBD1. Germline V CDR1 and CDR2: SGDLS, YYNGEE. The CDR3 loop spans 15 amino acids. With V trimmed by 4 bases and J by 4 bases, 7 bases remained unmatched. This CDR3 reads CASSRGQGRNQPQHF. Written as DNA, the CDR3 is TGTGCCAGCAGCCGAGGACAGGGAAGGAATCAGCCCCAGCATTTT.

J is TRBJ2-4 and V is TRBV5-5; TRBD1 matches 7 bases. The CDR3 consists of 15 residues. Germline V CDR1 and CDR2: SGHKS, YYEKEE (reference sequence). The junction had 1 base not matched to a gene; V was cut back by 1 base and J by 0 bases. CDR3 loop: CASSLTGVAKNIQYF. The CDR3 DNA sequence: TGTGCCAGCAGCTTGACAGGGGTAGCCAAAAACATTCAGTACTTC.

This clone was recorded once. The rearrangement uses TRBV5-1 and TRBJ2-2; 7 bases are a match to TRBD2. Germline-derived CDR1 and CDR2 are SGHRS and YFSETQ. V was clipped by 0 bases and J by 0 bases; unmatched bases: 2. The CDR3 is 16 amino acids. The DNA for the CDR3 is TGCGCCAGCAGCTTGGCGGGGGGACCGAACACCGGGGAGCTGTTTTTT. Translating gives CASSLAGGPNTGELFF.

This sequence joins TRBV11-2 and TRBJ2-7, with a tentative D call TRBD2 (5 bases). This CDR3 has 15 residues. Germline V lookup: CDR1 SGHAT, CDR2 FQNNGV. V was trimmed by 5 bases and J by 4 bases, leaving 18 bases between them. As DNA, the CDR3 is TGTGCCAGCAGCCCCCAAATGGGAGCTCAATACGAGCAGTACTTC. Translation: CASSPQMGAQYEQYF.

The chain joins TRBV28 to TRBJ2-1; tentatively, D is TRBD1 (6 bases). Per the germline V gene, CDR1 is MDHEN and CDR2 is SYDVKM. Trimming pared 5 bases from V and 12 bases from J, leaving 17 bases between. The CDR3 totals 13 residues. CDR3 DNA: TGTGCCAGCAGTCTCAACAGGGAGATGGGGCAGTTCTTC. This sequence encodes CASSLNREMGQFF.

This clone has more than one count but fewer than ten. The chain links TRBV4-1 to TRBJ2-7, with TRBD1 as a possible D gene (5 bases). This CDR3 spans 15 amino acids. Germline V gives CDR1 MGHRA, CDR2 YSYEKL. The V end lost 0 bases, the J end lost 3 bases, and 12 bases lay between the germline ends. DNA of the CDR3: TGCGCCAGCAGCCAAGATTCAGGGCGTCACTACGAGCAGTACTTC. It encodes CASSQDSGRHYEQYF.

The genes are TRBV5-4 and TRBJ2-5; D possibly corresponds to TRBD1 (5 bases). The CDR3 is made up of 12 amino acids. The germline CDR1 and CDR2 sequences are SGHNT and YYREEE (reference sequence). V was clipped by 3 bases and J by 4 bases, with 7 bases between them. Here the CDR3 DNA reads TGTGCCAGCAGCTCCGACAGAGAGACCCAGTACTTC. Translated, it gives CASSSDRETQYF.

The rearrangement joins TRBV5-1 to TRBJ2-1; D call uncertain. The length of the CDR3 is 13 residues. Trimming pared 4 bases from V and 0 bases from J, leaving 5 bases between. Germline V CDR1 and CDR2: SGHRS, YFSETQ. CDR3: CASSPSSYNEQFF. CDR3 sequence (DNA): TGCGCCAGCAGCCCGAGCTCCTACAATGAGCAGTTCTTC.

A note on this clone: Its ends do not fully match the called genes, so a read error is possible. The chain employs TRBV7-9 and TRBJ1-1; 7 bases are shared with TRBD1. There are 14 residues in the CDR3. Germline CDR1 reads SEHNR; CDR2 reads FQNEAQ (reference sequence). CDR3 DNA sequence: TGTTCCAGCAGCTTCCGGGACAGGAACACTGAAGCTTTCTTT. Translated: CSSSFRDRNTEAFF.

The V call is TRBV5-1, the J call TRBJ2-5; D possibly corresponds to TRBD1 (5 bases). Trimming pared 2 bases from V and 4 bases from J, leaving 15 bases between. Germline assignment: CDR1 SGHRS and CDR2 YFSETQ. There are 15 residues in the CDR3. The CDR3 is CASSLQVNNGETQYF. The CDR3 DNA is TGCGCCAGCAGCTTACAGGTTAATAATGGAGAGACCCAGTACTTC.

In its sample, this clone was seen a few times. The V and J genes are TRBV7-3 and TRBJ2-2, with 8 positions matching TRBD2. J lost 0 bases, V lost 5 bases, and 11 bases had no gene match. Germline CDR1 is SGHTA and CDR2 is FQGTGA. The CDR3 totals 18 residues. The CDR3 loop reads CASSPSAGGITNTGELFF. The DNA of the CDR3 is TGTGCCAGCAGCCCCTCGGCGGGGGGTATAACGAACACCGGGGAGCTGTTTTTT. The variable domain in full, with the rest retrieved from reference TRBV7-3 and TRBJ2-2, is GAGVSQTPSNKVTEKGKYVELRCDPISGHTALYWYRQSLGQGPEFLIYFQGTGAADDSGLPNDRFFAVRPEGSVSTLKIQRTERGDSAVYLCASSPSAGGITNTGELFFGEGSRLTVL.

The rearrangement uses TRBV7-3 and TRBJ1-1; D gene uncertain. The germline V and J ends were trimmed by 3 bases and 6 bases, with 8 bases remaining between them. The CDR3 runs 12 residues. Germline V CDR1 and CDR2: SGHTA, FQGTGA. The CDR3 is CASSLIHAEAFF. The CDR3 bases are TGTGCCAGCAGCTTGATACACGCTGAAGCTTTCTTT.

The chain is built from TRBV7-8 and TRBJ1-2; D is possibly TRBD1 (6 bases). Germline V gene lookup returns CDR1 SGHVS and CDR2 FQNEAQ. The CDR3 extends over 15 amino acids. Trimming left V 5 bases short and J 4 bases short, with 17 bases between. CDR3 residues: CASSPGTDSIYGYTF. The CDR3 DNA follows: TGTGCCAGCAGCCCCGGAACGGACAGCATCTATGGCTACACCTTC.

The CDR3 region is CASSLLAGSTDTQYF. The CDR3 DNA sequence: TGTGCCAGCAGCTTATTGGCGGGGAGCACAGATACGCAGTATTTT. The J gene is TRBJ2-3, the V gene TRBV7-3, with TRBD2 as a possible D gene (6 bases). The CDR3 has 15 amino acids. V was cut by 2 bases and J by 0 bases, with 9 bases left in between. Germline V gives CDR1 SGHTA, CDR2 FQGTGA.

This clone was recorded a few times. CDR3 residues: CASSYSLSEAFF. CDR3 bases: TGTGCCAGCAGTTACTCGTTATCTGAAGCTTTCTTT. The rearrangement links TRBV6-6 to TRBJ1-1; no clear D gene. CDR3 length: 12 amino acids. Germline values: CDR1 MNHNY, CDR2 SVGAGI (reference sequence). Trimming cost V 0 bases and J 6 bases, with 5 bases left between them.

The chain carries TRBV11-3 and TRBJ2-7; 16 bases fit TRBD2. Trimming cost V 4 bases and J 5 bases; bases outside gene matches: 14. The CDR3 has 19 amino acids. Germline CDR1 SGHNT, CDR2 YENEEA. CDR3 loop: CASSSHTGTSGGAEDEQYV. CDR3 in DNA: TGTGCCAGCAGCTCGCACACCGGGACTAGCGGGGGGGCCGAGGACGAGCAGTACGTC.

The chain carries TRBV5-1 and TRBJ2-2; 11 bases fit TRBD2. The CDR3 consists of 15 residues. Losses at the gene ends were 7 bases for V and 2 bases for J; bases not matched to a gene: 4. Per germline, CDR1 SGHRS and CDR2 YFSETQ. The CDR3 loop is CASSSGGFNTGELFF. The DNA for the CDR3 is TGCGCCAGCTCTAGCGGGGGGTTTAACACCGGGGAGCTGTTTTTT.

The genes are TRBV15 and TRBJ2-1; D is perhaps TRBD1 (5 bases). Trimming took 5 bases from V and 6 from J, leaving 17 bases between them. Germline V CDR1 and CDR2: LNHNV, YYDKDF (reference sequence). This CDR3 is built from 15 residues. CDR3 DNA sequence: TGTGCCACCAGCGGGGCACTCCCGACAACCAATGAGCAGTTCTTC. The encoded protein is CATSGALPTTNEQFF.

This clone appeared a few times. V and J are TRBV6-5 and TRBJ2-7, with TRBD2 identical over 10 bases. Germline assignment: CDR1 MNHEY and CDR2 SVGAGI. The CDR3 loop spans 14 amino acids. V trimming: 5 bases; J trimming: 1 base; junction bases outside the gene matches: 2. The CDR3 DNA follows: TGTGCCAGCAGTCGAGCGGGGGGGTCCTACGAGCAGTACGTC. It specifies CASSRAGGSYEQYV.

CDR3 in amino acids: CASSVAGLAKNIQYF. CDR3 coding DNA: TGTGCCAGCAGCGTAGCAGGCTTAGCCAAAAACATTCAGTACTTC. The genes are TRBV9 and TRBJ2-4; D is unresolved. The CDR3 consists of 15 residues. Trimming took off 0 bases at V and 0 bases at J, with 7 bases between the two ends. The V gene's germline CDR1 is SGDLS and CDR2 YYNGEE.

The chain carries TRBV5-4 and TRBJ1-1; 8 nucleotides agree with TRBD1. The CDR3 runs to 13 residues. Germline V gene data show CDR1 as SGHNT and CDR2 as YYREEE (reference sequence). The junction had 5 bases not matched to a gene; V was cut back by 0 bases and J by 10 bases. The CDR3, as DNA: TGTGCCAGCAGCTTGGATCAGGGGGCGAGAGCTTTCTTT. Amino acid sequence: CASSLDQGARAFF.

CDR3 protein: CASSLGGATLRETQYF. CDR3 DNA sequence: TGCGCCAGCAGCTTGGGTGGGGCAACCCTCCGAGAGACCCAGTACTTC. The chain employs TRBV5-1 and TRBJ2-5; possibly TRBD1 for D (5 bases). Trimming left V 0 bases short and J 4 bases short, with 16 bases between. The germline V gene encodes CDR1 SGHRS and CDR2 YFSETQ. This CDR3 has 16 residues.

The J gene is TRBJ2-6, the V gene TRBV15, with 9 bases lining up with TRBD1. V was pared by 5 bases and J by 5 bases, with 13 bases of the junction left unmatched. This CDR3 has 18 residues. Germline lookup yields CDR1 LNHNV and CDR2 YYDKDF (reference sequence). The CDR3 loop is CATSGRPGTGFRANVLTF. In nucleotides, the CDR3 is TGTGCCACCAGCGGCCGTCCCGGGACAGGGTTCAGGGCCAACGTCCTGACTTTC. Looking up the rest from reference TRBV15 and TRBJ2-6 gives the full variable domain: DAMVIQNPRYQVTQFGKPVTLSCSQTLNHNVMYWYQQKSSQAPKLLFHYYDKDFNNEADTPDNFQSRRPNTSFCFLDIRSPGLGDTAMYLCATSGRPGTGFRANVLTFGAGSRLTVL.

This CDR3 reads CASSFDAGSNTGELFF. CDR3 in DNA: TGTGCCAGCAGCTTCGACGCGGGGTCGAACACCGGGGAGCTGTTTTTT. The chain couples TRBV5-4 to TRBJ2-2, with D tentatively TRBD2 (6 bases). The CDR3 runs to 16 residues. V was pared by 2 bases and J by 0 bases, with 11 bases between. CDR1 is SGHNT, CDR2 YYREEE, per germline (reference sequence).

This clone appeared many times. The CDR3 loop is CASSWSGGKGSPLHF. The CDR3 region has the DNA TGTGCCAGCAGCTGGTCAGGGGGCAAAGGTTCACCCCTCCACTTT. This chain connects TRBV2 to TRBJ1-6, with 8 bases that match TRBD1. This CDR3 comprises 15 residues. V lost 6 bases and J lost 9; bases outside the gene matches: 10. Germline CDR1 and CDR2: SNHLY and FYNNEI. The full variable domain, in which reference TRBV2 and TRBJ1-6 provide the parts outside the CDR3, is EPEVTQTPSHQVTQMGQEVILRCVPISNHLYFYWYRQILGQKVEFLVSFYNNEISEKSEIFDDQFSVERPDGSNFTLKIRSTKLEDSAMYFCASSWSGGKGSPLHFGNGTRLTVT.